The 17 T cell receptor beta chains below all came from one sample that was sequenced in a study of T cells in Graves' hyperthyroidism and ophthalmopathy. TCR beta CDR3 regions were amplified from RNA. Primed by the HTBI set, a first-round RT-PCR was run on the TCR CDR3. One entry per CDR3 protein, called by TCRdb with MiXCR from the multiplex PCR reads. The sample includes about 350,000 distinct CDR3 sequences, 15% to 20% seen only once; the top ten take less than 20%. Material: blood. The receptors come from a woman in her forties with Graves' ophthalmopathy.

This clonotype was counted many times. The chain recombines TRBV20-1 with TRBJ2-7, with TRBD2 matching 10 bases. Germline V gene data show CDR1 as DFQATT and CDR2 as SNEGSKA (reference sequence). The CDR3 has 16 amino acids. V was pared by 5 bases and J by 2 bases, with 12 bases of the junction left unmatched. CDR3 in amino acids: CSAQTPSGSAAYEQYF. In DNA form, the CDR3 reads TGCAGTGCTCAAACACCTAGCGGGAGTGCAGCCTACGAGCAGTACTTC.

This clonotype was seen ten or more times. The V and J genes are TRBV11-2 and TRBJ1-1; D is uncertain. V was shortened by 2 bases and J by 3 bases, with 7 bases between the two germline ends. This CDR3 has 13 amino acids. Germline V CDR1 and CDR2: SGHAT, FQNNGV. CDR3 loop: CASSLSVYTEAFF. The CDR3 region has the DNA TGTGCCAGCAGCTTATCCGTTTACACTGAAGCTTTCTTT.

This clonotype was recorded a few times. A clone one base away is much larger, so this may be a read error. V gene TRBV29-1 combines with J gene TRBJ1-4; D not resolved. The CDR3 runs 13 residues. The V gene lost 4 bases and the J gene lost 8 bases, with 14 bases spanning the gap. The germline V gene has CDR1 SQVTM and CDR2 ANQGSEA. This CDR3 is CSVGVVFGEKLFF. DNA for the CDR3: TGCAGCGTTGGGGTTGTTTTTGGAGAAAAACTGTTTTTT.

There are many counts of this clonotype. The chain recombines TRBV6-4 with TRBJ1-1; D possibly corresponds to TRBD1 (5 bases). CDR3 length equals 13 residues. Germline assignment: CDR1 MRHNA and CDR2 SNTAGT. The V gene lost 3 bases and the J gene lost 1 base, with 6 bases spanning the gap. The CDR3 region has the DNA TGTGCCAGCAGTGAGGGGGAGAACACTGAAGCTTTCTTT. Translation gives CASSEGENTEAFF.

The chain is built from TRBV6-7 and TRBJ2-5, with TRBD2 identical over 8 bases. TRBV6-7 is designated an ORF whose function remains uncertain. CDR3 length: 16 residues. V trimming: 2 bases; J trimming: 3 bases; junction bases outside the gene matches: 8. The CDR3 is CASSYLTSGEKETQYF. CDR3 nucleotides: TGTGCCAGCAGTTACCTCACTAGCGGAGAAAAAGAGACCCAGTACTTC.

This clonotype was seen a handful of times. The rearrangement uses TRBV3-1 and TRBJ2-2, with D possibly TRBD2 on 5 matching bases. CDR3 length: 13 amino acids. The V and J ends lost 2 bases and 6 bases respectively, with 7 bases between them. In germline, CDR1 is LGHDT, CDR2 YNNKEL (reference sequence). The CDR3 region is CASSQTRSGELFF. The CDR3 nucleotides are TGTGCCAGCAGCCAAACTAGATCCGGGGAGCTGTTTTTT.

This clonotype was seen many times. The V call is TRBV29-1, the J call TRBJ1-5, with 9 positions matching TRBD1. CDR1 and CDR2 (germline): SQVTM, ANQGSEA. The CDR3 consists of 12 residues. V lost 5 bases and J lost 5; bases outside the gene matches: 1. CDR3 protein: CSVRQGDQPQHF. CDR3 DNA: TGCAGCGTTCGACAGGGGGATCAGCCCCAGCATTTT.

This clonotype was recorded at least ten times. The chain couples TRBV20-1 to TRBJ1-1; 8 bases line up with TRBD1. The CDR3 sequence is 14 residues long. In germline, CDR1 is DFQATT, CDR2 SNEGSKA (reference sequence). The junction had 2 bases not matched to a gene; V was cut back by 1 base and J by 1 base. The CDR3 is CSARAGTGNTEAFF. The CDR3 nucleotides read TGCAGTGCTAGAGCTGGGACAGGGAACACTGAAGCTTTCTTT.

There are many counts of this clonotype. The CDR3 here is CASNRDVQETQYF. In nucleotides, the CDR3 is TGTGCCAGCAACCGGGACGTTCAAGAGACCCAGTACTTC. The gene calls are TRBV2 and TRBJ2-5; the D gene could be TRBD1 or TRBD2 (5 bases each). Trimming left V 7 bases short and J 2 bases short, with 11 bases between. The germline CDR1 and CDR2 sequences are SNHLY and FYNNEI. The CDR3 has 13 residues. The full variable domain, with the rest looked up from reference TRBV2 and TRBJ2-5, is EPEVTQTPSHQVTQMGQEVILRCVPISNHLYFYWYRQILGQKVEFLVSFYNNEISEKSEIFDDQFSVERPDGSNFTLKIRSTKLEDSAMYFCASNRDVQETQYFGPGTRLLVL.

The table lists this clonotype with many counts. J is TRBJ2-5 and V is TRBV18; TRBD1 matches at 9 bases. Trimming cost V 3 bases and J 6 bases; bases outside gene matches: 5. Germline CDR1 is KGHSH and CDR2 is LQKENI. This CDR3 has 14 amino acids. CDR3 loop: CASSPDRGRQTQYF. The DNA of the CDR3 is TGTGCCAGCTCACCCGACAGGGGGAGGCAGACCCAGTACTTC.

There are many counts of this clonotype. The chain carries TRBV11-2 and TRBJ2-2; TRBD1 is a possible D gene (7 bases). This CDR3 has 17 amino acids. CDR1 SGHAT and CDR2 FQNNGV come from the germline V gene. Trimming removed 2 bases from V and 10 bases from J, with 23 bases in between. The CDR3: CASSLRLRQGRREELFF. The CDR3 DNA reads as TGTGCCAGCAGCTTACGGCTCCGACAGGGCAGGAGGGAGGAGCTGTTTTTT.

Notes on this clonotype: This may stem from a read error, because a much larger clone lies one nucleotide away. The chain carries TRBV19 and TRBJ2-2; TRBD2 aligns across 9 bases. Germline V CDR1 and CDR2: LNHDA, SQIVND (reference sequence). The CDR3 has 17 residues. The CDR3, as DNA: TGTGCCAGTAGCGACCTGGGACTAGCTTTGAACATCGGGGAGCTGTTTTTT. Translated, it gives CASSDLGLALNIGELFF.

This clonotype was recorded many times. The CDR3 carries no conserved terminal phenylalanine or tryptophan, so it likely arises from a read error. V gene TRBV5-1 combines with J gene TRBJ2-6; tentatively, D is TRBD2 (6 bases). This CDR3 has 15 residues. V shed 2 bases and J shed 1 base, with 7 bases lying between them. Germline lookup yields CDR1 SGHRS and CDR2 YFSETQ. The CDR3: CASSFGGSGANVLTL. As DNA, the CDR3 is TGCGCCAGCAGCTTCGGAGGGTCTGGGGCCAACGTCCTGACTCTC.

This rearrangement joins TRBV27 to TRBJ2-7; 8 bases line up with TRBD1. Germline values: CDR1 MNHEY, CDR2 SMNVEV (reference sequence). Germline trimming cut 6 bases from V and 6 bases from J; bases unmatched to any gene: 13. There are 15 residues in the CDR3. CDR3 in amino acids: CASSLEPGQEFEQYF. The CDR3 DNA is TGTGCCAGCAGCTTAGAACCGGGACAGGAATTCGAGCAGTACTTC.

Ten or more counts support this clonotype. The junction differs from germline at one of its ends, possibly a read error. The CDR3: CSVRDRATEELFF. Written as DNA, the CDR3 is TGCAGCGTTCGGGACAGGGCAACCGAGGAGCTGTTTTTT. The rearrangement joins TRBV29-1 to TRBJ2-2; 9 nucleotides line up with TRBD1. The CDR3 loop spans 13 amino acids. Germline values: CDR1 SQVTM, CDR2 ANQGSEA.

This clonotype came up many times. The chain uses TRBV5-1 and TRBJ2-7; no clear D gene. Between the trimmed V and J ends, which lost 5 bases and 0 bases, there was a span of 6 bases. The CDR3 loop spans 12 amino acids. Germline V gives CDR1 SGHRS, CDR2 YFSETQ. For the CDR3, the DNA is TGCGCCAGCAGGGGGAACTCCTACGAGCAGTACTTC. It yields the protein CASRGNSYEQYF.

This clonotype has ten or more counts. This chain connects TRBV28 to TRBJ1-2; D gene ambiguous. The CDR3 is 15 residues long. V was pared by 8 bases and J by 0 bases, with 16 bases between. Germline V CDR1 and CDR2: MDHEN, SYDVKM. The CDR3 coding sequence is TGTGCCAGCTTCGACGCAGGAACGACTAACTATGGCTACACCTTC. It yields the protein CASFDAGTTNYGYTF.